The rows below give T cell receptor beta chains drawn from one sample of a study of identical twins. TCRdb analysed the 5' RACE reads with MiXCR anew, one entry per CDR3 protein. The sample has about 530,000 distinct CDR3 sequences, about 15% seen once. These same records also appear under a second study, on yellow fever vaccine responses in identical twins.

The sequenced sample was CD4+ T cells sorted from blood. The receptors stem from a woman younger than 30 in good health. Each CDR3 is given with its conserved first and last residue. The D gene is left open where the match is weak. Expanded clones get a size class; other rows say once, few or many, or leave the size out.

J gene,D gene,V gene,clone size,CDR3 protein,CDR3 DNA
TRBJ2-1,TRBD2,TRBV20-1,few,CSARDPQRGLQEQFF,TGCAGTGCTAGAGATCCTCAGCGGGGCTTACAGGAGCAGTTCTTC
TRBJ2-3,NA,TRBV29-1,NA,CSVGGTSTDTQYF,TGCAGCGTTGGTGGGACTAGCACAGATACGCAGTATTTT
TRBJ1-6,TRBD1,TRBV24-1,few,CATSDLGDRVSDSPLHF,TGTGCCACCAGTGATTTGGGGGACAGGGTATCGGATTCACCCCTCCACTTT
TRBJ2-3,NA,TRBV28,few,CASSFAGIQPGTDTQYF,TGTGCCAGCAGTTTCGCGGGGATACAGCCTGGCACAGATACGCAGTATTTT
TRBJ2-5,TRBD2,TRBV9,NA,CASSVGAGVMETQYF,TGTGCCAGCAGCGTAGGAGCGGGAGTGATGGAGACCCAGTACTTC
TRBJ1-5,NA,TRBV12-3/TRBV12-4,NA,CASSFRYQPQHF,TGTGCCAGCAGTTTCCGTTATCAGCCCCAGCATTTT
TRBJ2-1,TRBD2,TRBV5-1,NA,CASSLGTSGSLGQFF,TGCGCCAGCAGCCTTGGGACTAGCGGGAGTCTTGGGCAGTTCTTC
TRBJ2-2,NA,TRBV28,NA,CASSLYGHPNTGELFF,TGTGCCAGCAGTTTATATGGACATCCCAACACCGGGGAGCTGTTTTTT
TRBJ2-1,NA,TRBV9,few,CASSVGSLSSYNEQFF,TGTGCCAGCAGCGTAGGGTCTCTGAGCTCCTACAATGAGCAGTTCTTC
TRBJ2-4,NA,TRBV9,few,CASSPMQVSKNIQYF,TGTGCCAGCAGCCCCATGCAGGTCTCCAAAAACATTCAGTACTTC
TRBJ2-1,NA,TRBV10-3,NA,CAISESGREQFF,TGTGCCATCAGTGAGTCCGGGAGAGAGCAGTTCTTC
TRBJ2-1,NA,TRBV7-2,few,CASSVLTNEQFF,TGTGCCAGCAGCGTTCTAACCAATGAGCAGTTCTTC
TRBJ2-7,NA,TRBV7-8,NA,CASSLDSASSYEQYF,TGTGCCAGCAGCTTAGACAGTGCGAGCTCCTACGAGCAGTACTTC
TRBJ2-1,TRBD1,TRBV12-3/TRBV12-4,NA,CASRARDRALSSYNEQFF,TGTGCCAGCAGGGCCAGGGACAGGGCTTTGAGCTCCTACAATGAGCAGTTCTTC
TRBJ2-2,TRBD2,TRBV29-1,NA,CSVGGWGGSVTGELFF,TGCAGCGTTGGTGGTTGGGGAGGGTCAGTCACCGGGGAGCTGTTTTTT
TRBJ2-5,NA,TRBV12-3/TRBV12-4,many,CASGGRWTQYF,TGTGCCAGTGGAGGGAGGTGGACCCAGTACTTC
TRBJ2-1,TRBD2,TRBV20-1,NA,CSAGGTSGPHNEQFF,TGCAGTGCTGGGGGGACTAGCGGGCCCCACAATGAGCAGTTCTTC
TRBJ2-7,NA,TRBV12-3/TRBV12-4,NA,CASSLGGSRSYEQYF,TGTGCCAGCAGTTTAGGAGGGAGTCGGTCCTACGAGCAGTACTTC
TRBJ2-2,NA,TRBV20-1,NA,CSALRAGGGELFF,TGCAGTGCCCTTCGAGCCGGAGGCGGGGAGCTGTTTTTT
TRBJ2-4,TRBD2,TRBV2,NA,CASSEARGLAGGSKNIQYF,TGTGCCAGCAGTGAAGCGCGAGGACTAGCGGGAGGGTCCAAAAACATTCAGTACTTC
TRBJ1-2,TRBD1,TRBV4-2,NA,CASSPDRGFFGYTF,TGTGCCAGCAGCCCGGACAGGGGTTTTTTCGGCTACACCTTC
TRBJ1-2,TRBD1,TRBV7-9,few,CATPSTGLHGYTF,TGTGCCACCCCTTCGACAGGGTTGCATGGCTACACCTTC
TRBJ2-3,NA,TRBV29-1,many,CSVRPGPTAQYF,TGCAGCGTGAGACCCGGACCGACTGCGCAGTATTTT
TRBJ2-1,NA,TRBV5-1,few,CASSSQGGEQFF,TGCGCCAGTAGTTCACAGGGAGGTGAGCAGTTCTTC
TRBJ1-5,NA,TRBV2,NA,CASNSGRGGNQPQHF,TGTGCCAGCAATTCAGGGCGAGGAGGCAATCAGCCCCAGCATTTT
TRBJ1-5,NA,TRBV20-1,few,CSAREADHSNQPQHF,TGCAGTGCTAGAGAGGCAGACCATAGCAATCAGCCCCAGCATTTT
TRBJ2-5,NA,TRBV29-1,few,CSVDRDNQETQYF,TGCAGCGTTGACCGGGACAACCAAGAGACCCAGTACTTC
TRBJ2-2,TRBD1,TRBV2,NA,CASSEEAGGGTGELFF,TGTGCCAGCAGTGAAGAGGCAGGGGGCGGAACCGGGGAGCTGTTTTTT
TRBJ2-1,NA,TRBV3-1,NA,CASSQAGARRNEQFF,TGTGCCAGCAGCCAAGCAGGAGCACGTAGGAATGAGCAGTTCTTC
TRBJ2-2,TRBD1,TRBV24-1,few,CATSLGQGYGGELFF,TGTGCCACCAGTCTGGGACAGGGATACGGCGGGGAGCTGTTTTTT
TRBJ2-1,NA,TRBV10-2,NA,CASSARVGSYNEQFF,TGCGCCAGCAGTGCCCGGGTAGGCTCCTACAATGAGCAGTTCTTC
TRBJ2-2,TRBD2,TRBV29-1,NA,CSVGASGTRAGELFF,TGCAGCGTTGGAGCTTCCGGGACTAGGGCCGGGGAGCTGTTTTTT
TRBJ1-4,NA,TRBV5-1,few,CASSLQGQFNEKLFF,TGCGCCAGCAGCCTACAGGGTCAGTTCAATGAAAAACTGTTTTTT
TRBJ2-2,NA,TRBV5-1,few,CASSLMFSDLNTGELFF,TGCGCCAGCAGCTTGATGTTTTCGGACTTGAACACCGGGGAGCTGTTTTTT
TRBJ1-1,NA,TRBV6-5,many,CASGRHGSEAFF,TGTGCCAGCGGCCGCCATGGGTCGGAAGCTTTCTTT
TRBJ2-7,TRBD1,TRBV12-3/TRBV12-4,NA,CASSFSGQGSYEQYF,TGTGCCAGCAGTTTTTCGGGACAGGGAAGCTACGAGCAGTACTTC
TRBJ2-1,TRBD2,TRBV27,many,CASSSPGLADNEQFF,TGTGCCAGCAGTTCCCCGGGACTAGCGGACAATGAGCAGTTCTTC
TRBJ2-1,TRBD2,TRBV25-1,few,CASTKGLAGSNEQFF,TGTGCCAGCACAAAGGGACTAGCGGGAAGCAATGAGCAGTTCTTC
TRBJ2-1,NA,TRBV29-1,few,CSSLGGLINEQFF,TGCAGCTCGCTTGGGGGGTTGATTAATGAGCAGTTCTTC
TRBJ2-7,NA,TRBV20-1,NA,CSARGLTGDEQYF,TGCAGTGCTAGAGGATTGACGGGGGACGAGCAGTACTTC
TRBJ2-2,NA,TRBV7-9,NA,CASNQGNTGELFF,TGTGCCAGCAACCAGGGGAACACCGGGGAGCTGTTTTTT
TRBJ2-3,TRBD1,TRBV2,few,CASSDLGQITDTQYF,TGTGCCAGCAGTGATTTGGGACAGATAACAGATACGCAGTATTTT
TRBJ1-1,NA,TRBV6-1,few,CASSVPRGNTEAFF,TGTGCCAGCAGTGTACCCAGGGGAAACACTGAAGCTTTCTTT
TRBJ2-5,NA,TRBV24-1,NA,CATSRGAGETQYF,TGTGCCACCAGCCGGGGGGCTGGGGAGACCCAGTACTTC
TRBJ2-4,NA,TRBV7-2,NA,CASSLQNIQYF,TGTGCCAGCAGCTTGCAGAACATTCAGTACTTC
TRBJ2-1,NA,TRBV5-1,few,CASSPVATTDNEQFF,TGCGCCAGCAGCCCAGTCGCCACTACGGACAATGAGCAGTTCTTC
TRBJ2-4,NA,TRBV7-6,NA,CASSKKVTGMDIQYF,TGTGCCAGCAGCAAAAAGGTGACGGGGATGGACATTCAGTACTTC
TRBJ2-3,TRBD2,TRBV28,few,CASSTSSGSTDTQYF,TGTGCCAGCAGTACATCTAGCGGGAGCACAGATACGCAGTATTTT
TRBJ2-7,NA,TRBV11-2,NA,CASSSQDYEQYF,TGTGCCAGCAGCTCTCAGGACTACGAGCAGTACTTC
TRBJ2-7,NA,TRBV24-1,NA,CAGEQGASHEQYF,TGTGCCGGGGAGCAGGGAGCCTCTCACGAGCAGTACTTC
TRBJ2-2,TRBD2,TRBV3-1,NA,CASSQGRGGANTGELFF,TGTGCCAGCAGCCAAGGGCGGGGGGGCGCGAACACCGGGGAGCTGTTTTTT
TRBJ1-4,NA,TRBV6-5,few,CASSYANVGYEKLFF,TGTGCCAGCAGTTACGCCAATGTGGGGTACGAAAAACTGTTTTTT
TRBJ1-1,NA,TRBV6-1,NA,CASRRPGGTEAFF,TGTGCCAGCAGACGCCCTGGAGGGACTGAAGCTTTCTTT